In its sample, the clone carrying this T cell receptor delta chain was seen a few times. What it recognizes is unknown. TCRdb assigns this DNA the protein of a much larger clone, which departs from its translation at residue 14; this likely reflects a read error, and the protein shown comes from translating the DNA. TCRdb redid the clone calls on the multiplex PCR reads with CATT. The sample carries 85,000 to 95,000 delta-chain clones, roughly 1.4% recorded once. This sample is drawn from a study of γδ T cells in repeated Plasmodium falciparum infection. The overall study: Sampling occurred at baseline, pre-infection for selected infections, and 21 days post-infection. Findings and caveats of the study: Compared with Australian children, Malian Vdelta2-negative repertoires seemed more clonal, less diverse, less shared.

Bulk repertoires came from Vgamma9/Vdelta2+ or Vdelta2-negative gammadelta T cells flow-sorted from PBMC. Germline CDR1 and CDR2: TSWWSYY and QGS. The CDR3 totals 16 residues. The sequenced material came from gamma-delta T cells from blood. This receptor was obtained from a pool of human donors (malaria-infected and uninfected, not separated). The V gene is TRDV1, but the J gene lacks a call; the D call TRDD3 from the table was never checked on the DNA. The CDR3 loop reads CALGGGYARLTAQPFF. In DNA form, the CDR3 reads TGTGCTCTTGGGGGGGGATACGCGAGACTGACAGCACAACCCTTCTTT.